This passage covers 9 T cell receptor beta chains from one sample sequenced in a study of T cell changes during pregnancy in multiple sclerosis. Some clones are missing from TCRdb's copy, which holds only in-frame ones; the method was immunoSEQ multiplex PCR. Of 35,000 to 45,000 clones in the sample, roughly 91% were seen once. The sequences come from CD8+ T cells from peripheral blood mononuclear cells, collected before pregnancy. Receptors originate from a female donor with multiple sclerosis, enrolled in a pregnancy study.

The table lists this clone with a few counts. V usage is TRBV19 and J usage is TRBJ1-5; TRBD1 matches at 9 bases. With 3 bases clipped from V and 3 bases from J, the junction kept 3 bases outside the gene matches. CDR1 LNHDA and CDR2 SQIVND come from the germline V gene (reference sequence). The CDR3 has 15 amino acids. The chain's CDR3 is CASSMTGGTNQPQHF. The CDR3 DNA reads TGTGCCAGTAGTATGACAGGGGGAACCAATCAGCCCCAGCATTTT.

This clone has just one count. CDR3 residues: CASSWAGGNEQYF. The DNA of the CDR3 is TGTGCCAGTAGTTGGGCAGGGGGAAACGAGCAGTACTTC. V gene TRBV19 combines with J gene TRBJ2-7; TRBD1 aligns across 7 bases. The CDR3 loop spans 13 amino acids. Germline loops: CDR1 LNHDA, CDR2 SQIVND (reference sequence). With 5 bases clipped from V and 5 bases from J, the junction kept 6 bases outside the gene matches.

The table lists this clone with a count of one. CDR3 nucleotide sequence: TGTGCCAGCAGCTTACACCCCACGGAGCGGGAAAACGAGCAGTACTTC. Encoded protein: CASSLHPTERENEQYF. The chain combines TRBV7-2 with TRBJ2-7, with TRBD2 identical over 7 bases. CDR1 and CDR2 (germline): SGHTA, FQGNSA. The CDR3 has 16 amino acids. The V gene end was trimmed by 2 bases and the J gene end by 5 bases; junction bases not matched to a gene: 12.

The CDR3 bases are TGTGCCAGCAGCTTAACCGGGAGGGCCACCATTTACAATGAGCAGTTCTTC. Protein sequence: CASSLTGRATIYNEQFF. This chain links TRBV7-2 with TRBJ2-1, with TRBD2 identical over 8 bases. The CDR3 has 17 amino acids. Per the germline V gene, CDR1 is SGHTA and CDR2 is FQGNSA. V lost 2 bases and J lost 4; bases outside the gene matches: 10.

The chain joins TRBV7-9 to TRBJ2-2; weak D call: TRBD1 (6 bases). CDR3 size: 15 residues. The germline CDR1 and CDR2 sequences are SEHNR and FQNEAQ (reference sequence). V lost 11 bases, J lost 0 bases, and 16 bases lay in between. CDR3 coding DNA: TGTGCCGGTATGGGGGCGGGCTCGAACACCGGGGAGCTGTTTTTT. Protein sequence: CAGMGAGSNTGELFF. The whole variable domain, filled in from reference TRBV7-9 and TRBJ2-2, reads DTGVSQNPRHKITKRGQNVTFRCDPISEHNRLYWYRQTLGQGPEFLTYFQNEAQLEKSRLLSDRFSAERPKGSFSTLEIQRTEQGDSAMYLCAGMGAGSNTGELFFGEGSRLTVL.

The chain has TRBV28 and TRBJ2-7; 8 bases fit TRBD1. V shed 3 bases and J 7 bases; nucleotides not matched to a gene: 8. The CDR3 contains 14 residues. Per the germline V gene, CDR1 is MDHEN and CDR2 is SYDVKM. The CDR3 region is CASSFGQGALEQYF. The CDR3 nucleotides are TGTGCCAGCAGTTTTGGCCAGGGGGCTCTAGAGCAGTACTTC. Filled out from reference TRBV28 and TRBJ2-7, the complete variable domain reads DVKVTQSSRYLVKRTGEKVFLECVQDMDHENMFWYRQDPGLGLRLIYFSYDVKMKEKGDIPEGYSVSREKKERFSLILESASTNQTSMYLCASSFGQGALEQYFGPGTRLTVT.

V and J are TRBV27 and TRBJ2-5; 9 bases match TRBD2. The CDR3 covers 15 residues. The ends lost 8 bases at V and 3 bases at J; junction bases unmatched: 10. Germline V gene lookup returns CDR1 MNHEY and CDR2 SMNVEV (reference sequence). The CDR3 sequence is CASRYTSSGKETQYF. CDR3 nucleotides: TGTGCCAGCCGGTACACCTCTAGCGGGAAAGAGACCCAGTACTTC.

The rearrangement joins TRBV27 to TRBJ2-1; 9 nucleotides agree with TRBD2. The J segment lost 4 bases and the V segment lost 6 bases, leaving 10 bases of the junction unmatched. The CDR3 covers 16 residues. Germline-derived CDR1 and CDR2 are MNHEY and SMNVEV (reference sequence). The CDR3 DNA follows: TGTGCCAGCAGCCCCCTAGGGACTAGCATTTACAATGAGCAGTTCTTC. Its protein is CASSPLGTSIYNEQFF.

The chain recombines TRBV28 with TRBJ1-1; D call uncertain. Germline values: CDR1 MDHEN, CDR2 SYDVKM. V was shortened by 3 bases and J by 0 bases, with 8 bases between the two germline ends. CDR3 length equals 14 residues. The chain's CDR3 is CASSFRGMNTEAFF. The CDR3 region has the DNA TGTGCCAGCAGTTTTCGGGGAATGAACACTGAAGCTTTCTTT.